A selection of T cell receptor beta chains follows, all from one sample in a study of control samples from healthy donors and cancer patients. Clones were read by immunoSEQ multiplex PCR, and TCRdb kept only the in-frame ones, dropping some. The data contain fewer than 6,000 clones, roughly four fifths of them singletons. Specimen: formalin-fixed, paraffin-embedded tissue. The receptors come from a female donor with lung cancer. Each CDR3 is given with its conserved first and last residue. The D gene is left open where the match is weak. Clone size appears in some rows only: once, few, many, or a class for an expanded clone.

>TRBJ2-5|NA|TRBD2|TRBV7-2
TGTGCCAGCAGCTTCGTTAGGACTAGCGGGAAAGAGACCCAGTACTTC
CASSFVRTSGKETQYF
>TRBJ2-1|once|NA|TRBV6-2/TRBV6-3
TGTGCCAGCAGTTACGGGGGCCATGAGCAGTTCTTC
CASSYGGHEQFF
>TRBJ2-7|NA|NA|TRBV28
TGTGCCAGCAGTTTAGGTCAGGCCCCCTACGAGCAGTACTTC
CASSLGQAPYEQYF
>TRBJ2-7|few|NA|TRBV6-1
TGTGCCAGCAGTGAAGCGGGGTACGAGCAGTACTTC
CASSEAGYEQYF
>TRBJ2-1|NA|TRBD2|TRBV11-3
TGTGCCAGCAGGTACGGACTAGCGGGAAGTCGCGGAACCTACAATGAGCAGTTCTTC
CASRYGLAGSRGTYNEQFF
>TRBJ1-1|NA|NA|TRBV5-6
TGTGCCAGCAGCTCGACACTGAACACTGAAGCTTTCTTT
CASSSTLNTEAFF
>TRBJ2-4|NA|NA|TRBV6-5
TGTGCCAGCGGCGAGCGGAACGCCAAAAACATTCAGTACTTC
CASGERNAKNIQYF
>TRBJ2-2|NA|NA|TRBV6-5
TGTGCCAGCAGTTACGGCTACCCTGGAACCGGGGAGCTGTTTTTT
CASSYGYPGTGELFF
>TRBJ2-3|once|NA|TRBV7-7
TGTGCTAGCAGCTTATCAGGGGTCTCTGCGGATACGCAGTATTTT
CASSLSGVSADTQYF
>TRBJ2-7|once|NA|TRBV19
TGTGCCAGTAGTTCGGACTCGGGACGATCCTACGAGCAGTACTTC
CASSSDSGRSYEQYF
>TRBJ2-2|NA|TRBD2|TRBV24-1
TGTGCCACCGCGACTAGCGGGAGAACCGGGGAGCTGTTTTTT
CATATSGRTGELFF
>TRBJ2-3|NA|TRBD2|TRBV2
TGTGCCAGCTCCCTTGGGCCTAGCGGGACTTCTAGCACAGATACGCAGTATTTT
CASSLGPSGTSSTDTQYF
>TRBJ2-5|NA|TRBD2|TRBV7-2
TGTGCCAGCAGCTTACTAGCGGGATCGCAAGAGACCCAGTACTTC
CASSLLAGSQETQYF
>TRBJ2-6|NA|NA|TRBV9
TGTGCCAGCAGCGAACTACCCCGGGGCTCTGGGGCCAACGTCCTGACTTTC
CASSELPRGSGANVLTF
>TRBJ1-1|NA|NA|TRBV12-3/TRBV12-4
TGTGCCAGCAGCGCAGTCTGGGGCACTGAAGCTTTCTTT
CASSAVWGTEAFF
>TRBJ2-7|NA|TRBD1|TRBV11-2
TGTGCCAGCAGCGGACGCGGACAGGGGGGTTCCTACGAGCAGTACTTC
CASSGRGQGGSYEQYF
>TRBJ2-7|NA|NA|TRBV6-1
TGTGCCAGCAGTGACAGGGTGGCGTCCTACGAGCAGTACTTC
CASSDRVASYEQYF
>TRBJ2-3|NA|NA|TRBV29-1
TGCAGCGTTGTAGGGACGATCACAGATACGCAGTATTTT
CSVVGTITDTQYF
>TRBJ2-7|NA|NA|TRBV11-2
TGTGCCAGCAGCTCGTCCGGGACACTCAACGAGCAGTACTTC
CASSSSGTLNEQYF
>TRBJ1-5|once|NA|TRBV2
TGTGCCAGCAGTGTCCAGGGTATGGGGAATCAGCCCCAGCATTTT
CASSVQGMGNQPQHF
>TRBJ2-3|NA|NA|TRBV24-1
TGTGCCACCAGTGACGCGATGACCTCCGCGGATACGCAGTATTTT
CATSDAMTSADTQYF
>TRBJ2-1|NA|TRBD2|TRBV7-3
TGTGCCAGCAGCTTACCCCGGACTAGCGGGATGAATGAGCAGTTCTTC
CASSLPRTSGMNEQFF
>TRBJ2-1|NA|NA|TRBV19
TGTGCCAGTACCCAAGCGGGTTCGGGCAATGAGCAGTTCTTC
CASTQAGSGNEQFF
>TRBJ1-1|NA|NA|TRBV30
TGTGCCGGACAGACAGGGAACACTGAAGCTTTCTTT
CAGQTGNTEAFF
>TRBJ1-2|NA|NA|TRBV7-2
TGTGCCAGCAGCTTAAGTGTCGGCTCCGAGTATGGCTACACCTTC
CASSLSVGSEYGYTF
>TRBJ1-2|NA|NA|TRBV29-1
TGCAGCGCCGAAGGCCAAAAACATGGCTACACCTTC
CSAEGQKHGYTF
>TRBJ1-6|NA|NA|TRBV5-6
TGTGCCAGCAGCTTGGTACAGGGTAATTCACCCCTCCACTTT
CASSLVQGNSPLHF
>TRBJ1-2|few|TRBD1|TRBV10-2
TGCGCCAGCAGTGAAGGGGGCGATGGCTACACCTTC
CASSEGGDGYTF
>TRBJ2-4|NA|NA|TRBV2
TGTGCCAGCAGTGGCCGGGACCGTACGAACATTCAGTACTTC
CASSGRDRTNIQYF
>TRBJ2-7|once|NA|TRBV5-1
TGCGCCAGCAGTGAAAGGCAGGGGGGGTACGAGCAGTACTTC
CASSERQGGYEQYF
>TRBJ2-1|NA|NA|TRBV6-5
TGTGCCAGCAGCCAGACTGGCAATGAGCAGTTCTTC
CASSQTGNEQFF
>TRBJ1-1|NA|TRBD1|TRBV30
TGTGCCTGGAGGACAGGGATCCAGGACACTGAAGCTTTCTTT
CAWRTGIQDTEAFF
>TRBJ1-5|NA|TRBD1|TRBV28
TGTGCCAGCAGTACCGGACAGGGAATCAATCAGCCCCAGCATTTT
CASSTGQGINQPQHF
>TRBJ1-5|NA|NA|TRBV7-3
TGTGCCAGCAGCCCCTCGGGGGGCAATCAGCCCCAGCATTTT
CASSPSGGNQPQHF
>TRBJ1-6|NA|NA|TRBV28
TGTGCCAGCAGTCTAATTAAATTCGAGGGTTCACCCCTCCACTTT
CASSLIKFEGSPLHF
>TRBJ1-1|NA|NA|TRBV14
TGTGCCAGCAGCCGGACCTTGAACACTGAAGCTTTCTTT
CASSRTLNTEAFF
>TRBJ2-5|NA|NA|TRBV7-2
TGTGCCAGCAGCCTAAACAGGGTCCAAGAGACCCAGTACTTC
CASSLNRVQETQYF
>TRBJ2-7|NA|TRBD1|TRBV25-1
TGTGCCAGCAGTCGAGGGGGCGTCTACGAGCAGTACTTC
CASSRGGVYEQYF
>TRBJ2-1|NA|TRBD2|TRBV27
TGTGCCAGCAGCCTAGCGGGAGAGTACAATGAGCAGTTCTTC
CASSLAGEYNEQFF
>TRBJ1-5|NA|NA|TRBV6-4
TGTGCCAGCAGTGATAGGCTCTCGGGACATTATAGCAATCAGCCCCAGCATTTT
CASSDRLSGHYSNQPQHF
>TRBJ2-3|NA|NA|TRBV7-2
TGTGCTAGCAGCTTAGCGAACGGAGATACGCAGTATTTT
CASSLANGDTQYF
>TRBJ1-1|NA|NA|TRBV11-2
TGTGCCAGCAGCTTAGACCTGATTGAAGCTTTCTTT
CASSLDLIEAFF
>TRBJ2-7|NA|NA|TRBV7-6
TGTGCCAGCAGCCCGGGGGGCCTAGGACCCTACGAGCAGTACTTC
CASSPGGLGPYEQYF
>TRBJ2-5|NA|TRBD2|TRBV7-2
TGTGCCAGCAGCACCCGGACTAGCGGGAGACAGACCCAGTACTTC
CASSTRTSGRQTQYF
>TRBJ2-2|NA|TRBD2|TRBV2
TGTGCCAGCAGTGAAACGGCGGGAGGGGCCGGGGAGCTGTTTTTT
CASSETAGGAGELFF
>TRBJ2-7|few|NA|TRBV6-5
TGTGCCAGCAGTTACTCGATGAGCTACGAGCAGTACTTC
CASSYSMSYEQYF
>TRBJ2-3|NA|TRBD2|TRBV3-1/TRBV3-2
TGTGCCAGCAGCCAAGATTTTGGCGGGAGGGCTTCTAGCACAGATACGCAGTATTTT
CASSQDFGGRASSTDTQYF
>TRBJ2-2|NA|TRBD1|TRBV7-6
TGTGCCAGCAGCCGTGGGGAACAGGGGGGTACCGGGGAGCTGTTTTTT
CASSRGEQGGTGELFF
>TRBJ2-2|NA|NA|TRBV7-2
TGTGCCAGCAGGCGTACTAACGATGGCACCGGGGAGCTGTTTTTT
CASRRTNDGTGELFF
>TRBJ2-1|NA|NA|TRBV14
TGTGCCAGCAGCCAAGTCCGGCAGATGGTCGATGAGCAGTTCTTC
CASSQVRQMVDEQFF
>TRBJ2-5|NA|NA|TRBV11-3
TGTGCCAGCAGCTTACGAAATTTAGCGGCCCAAGAGACCCAGTACTTC
CASSLRNLAAQETQYF
>TRBJ2-7|NA|NA|TRBV20-1
TGCAGTGCTAGTCTGGGGGCGACCTACGAGCAGTACTTC
CSASLGATYEQYF
>TRBJ1-5|NA|TRBD1|TRBV2
TGTGCCGTTCGGGACAGCGAAAATCAGCCCCAGCATTTT
CAVRDSENQPQHF
>TRBJ1-1|few|TRBD1|TRBV27
TGTGCCAGCAGTTTAAGGGCAGGGGGCGCGAGGACTGAAGCTTTCTTT
CASSLRAGGARTEAFF
>TRBJ2-7|once|TRBD1|TRBV12-3/TRBV12-4
TGTGCCAGCGAACGGACAGGCTCCTACGAGCAGTACTTC
CASERTGSYEQYF
>TRBJ2-1|NA|NA|TRBV6-8
TGTGCCAGCAGGTCCTACAATGAGCAGTTCTTC
CASRSYNEQFF
>TRBJ2-1|few|NA|TRBV24-1
TGTGCCACCAGTGAACCCCGACTAGTGGGAGATGAGCAGTTCTTC
CATSEPRLVGDEQFF